The 6 T cell receptor beta chains in this list originate from one sample, sequenced in a study of tumor and adjacent non-tumor tissue in lung cancer. A modified ARM-PCR protocol with three rounds of nested PCR amplified TCRbeta. TCRdb reprocessed the multiplex PCR reads via MiXCR and lists one record per CDR3 protein. The sample includes 130,000 or so distinct CDR3 sequences, approximately 66% of them seen just once. This sample's RNA came from whole unsorted tissue. Material: lung tumor tissue. The receptors here all came from a man under 40 with non-small cell lung cancer.

Points on this clonotype: Since the CDR3 does not end with the conserved phenylalanine or tryptophan, this likely comes from a read error. The chain combines TRBV4-1 with TRBJ2-7; D is unresolved. Trimming left V 1 base short and J 3 bases short, with 13 bases between. There are 15 residues in the CDR3. CDR1 is MGHRA, CDR2 YSYEKL, per germline. The CDR3 here is CASSQAVTQGYEQYL. CDR3 nucleotide sequence: TGCGCCAGCAGCCAAGCGGTAACGCAAGGCTACGAGCAGTACTTA.

The sample holds a few counts of this clonotype. This sequence joins TRBV20-1 and TRBJ2-7; D is unclear. Germline V gene sequence: CDR1 DFQATT, CDR2 SNEGSKA (reference sequence). V lost 1 base, J lost 3 bases, and 4 bases lay in between. The CDR3 is made up of 11 amino acids. CDR3 loop: CSARGLYEQYF. The CDR3 DNA is TGCAGTGCTAGAGGTCTCTACGAGCAGTACTTC.

About this clonotype: A much bigger clone sits one base away, suggesting this may be a read error. The chain is built from TRBV11-2 and TRBJ2-4, with D possibly matching TRBD2 (5 bases). Germline lookup yields CDR1 SGHAT and CDR2 FQNNGV. V was pared by 7 bases and J by 3 bases, with 13 bases between. CDR3 length: 14 amino acids. The CDR3 DNA follows: TGTGCCAGCACTGCCACCGAGGGCAAAAACATTCAGTACTTC. The encoded protein is CASTATEGKNIQYF.

A remark on this clonotype: The CDR3 ends on some other residue instead of the conserved phenylalanine or tryptophan, so this is likely a read error. The chain's CDR3 is CASSPSGRRNEQFS. CDR3 in DNA: TGTGCCAGCAGCCCTAGCGGGAGGCGCAATGAGCAGTTCTCC. The chain uses TRBV7-2 and TRBJ2-1; 11 bases are shared with TRBD2. Germline assignment: CDR1 SGHTA and CDR2 FQGNSA. Losses at the gene ends were 5 bases for V and 6 bases for J; bases not matched to a gene: 3. The CDR3 totals 14 residues.

The chain couples TRBV7-2 to TRBJ2-7; 11 bases are shared with TRBD2. Looked up from germline, CDR1 is SGHTA and CDR2 is FQGNSA. V shed 4 bases, J shed 6 bases, and the junction held 8 bases outside the gene matches. This CDR3 region has 15 residues. The CDR3 is CASSSYLAGGFEQYF. CDR3 sequence (DNA): TGTGCCAGCAGCTCGTATCTAGCGGGAGGTTTCGAGCAGTACTTC.

This clonotype was detected ten times or more. The chain employs TRBV7-9 and TRBJ2-1; 8 positions agree with TRBD2. V lost 1 base to trimming and J lost 7 bases; unmatched junction nucleotides: 0. This CDR3 spans 13 amino acids. In germline, CDR1 is SEHNR, CDR2 FQNEAQ (reference sequence). The CDR3 is CASSLVAGNEQFF. The CDR3 DNA reads TGTGCCAGCAGCTTAGTAGCGGGGAATGAGCAGTTCTTC.